This entry describes one TCR beta chain. Antigen: not known. No cell sorting was done before RNA was extracted from the tissue. This non-tumor lung sample came from over 3 cm beyond the tumor edge. This CDR3 has 15 amino acids. V dropped 10 bases and J dropped 8 bases, with 21 bases sitting between them. Germline loops: CDR1 LGHNA, CDR2 YNFKEQ. The library came from three nested PCR rounds adapted from ARM-PCR protocols. TCRdb re-analysed the multiplex PCR reads in MiXCR, keeping a single row per CDR3 protein. The data contain about 98,000 distinct CDR3 sequences, 80% of them singletons. The data derive from a study of tumor and adjacent non-tumor tissue in lung cancer. As for the study in general: Some 4.1 million productive TCRbeta reads were obtained per sample on average. General study results and limits: Higher tumor TCR diversity was associated with shorter survival.

The specimen sequenced was distant non-tumor lung tissue. The rearrangement links TRBV4-2 to TRBJ1-6; no firm D call. The receptor was derived from a man aged 60 to 75 with small cell lung cancer. The CDR3 reads CANIQAAAEYSPLHF. Written as DNA, the CDR3 is TGTGCCAACATCCAAGCGGCGGCCGAATATTCACCCCTCCACTTT.